Below are 27 T cell receptor beta chains sequenced from a single sample in a study of beta chain features in type 1 diabetes. Expressed TCRB transcripts got sequenced, as all isolated RNA was reverse transcribed. Sequenced by immunoSEQ multiplex PCR; TCRdb stores in-frame clones only, minus some. The sample holds around 430,000 clones, 25% to 35% seen once. Source material: naive CD4+ T cells from blood. Receptors originate from a man between 18 and 35 years old in good health.

The chain uses TRBV30 and TRBJ1-2; D is unclear. Deletions cut 2 bases from V and 3 bases from J, with 10 bases between. The CDR3 covers 13 residues. CDR1 and CDR2 (germline): GTSNPN, SVGIG (reference sequence). Written as DNA, the CDR3 is TGTGCCTGGAGTAAAGGACGTGACTATGGCTACACCTTC. As protein: CAWSKGRDYGYTF.

As regards this clone: This sample also contains other DNA sequences that code for the same CDR3. The chain is built from TRBV19 and TRBJ2-1; TRBD2 aligns across 11 bases. CDR3 length: 15 residues. The germline V gene encodes CDR1 LNHDA and CDR2 SQIVND (reference sequence). The trim removed 5 bases at V and 3 bases at J, leaving 3 bases unmatched. CDR3 in DNA: TGTGCCAGTAGTCGTACTAGCGGGAGCTACAATGAGCAGTTCTTC. This translates into CASSRTSGSYNEQFF. The full variable domain, with the rest looked up from reference TRBV19 and TRBJ2-1, is DGGITQSPKYLFRKEGQNVTLSCEQNLNHDAMYWYRQDPGQGLRLIYYSQIVNDFQKGDIAEGYSVSREKKESFPLTVTSAQKNPTAFYLCASSRTSGSYNEQFFGPGTRLTVL.

The chain carries TRBV2 and TRBJ2-3; D is ambiguous. Trimming took off 7 bases at V and 4 bases at J, with 9 bases between the two ends. This CDR3 is 12 amino acids long. Germline-derived CDR1 and CDR2 are SNHLY and FYNNEI. CDR3 in amino acids: CASKSAADTQYF. The CDR3 DNA sequence: TGTGCCAGCAAATCGGCGGCAGATACGCAGTATTTT. The whole variable domain, filled in from reference TRBV2 and TRBJ2-3, reads EPEVTQTPSHQVTQMGQEVILRCVPISNHLYFYWYRQILGQKVEFLVSFYNNEISEKSEIFDDQFSVERPDGSNFTLKIRSTKLEDSAMYFCASKSAADTQYFGPGTRLTVL.

This clone was seen only a few times. The CDR3 bases are TGTGCCTGGAGTGGTTCCCGGGTGGAAGCTTTCTTT. Translation gives CAWSGSRVEAFF. This chain uses TRBV30 with TRBJ1-1; no reliable D call. CDR1 GTSNPN and CDR2 SVGIG come from the germline V gene (reference sequence). This CDR3 is built from 12 residues. V lost 1 base and J lost 8, with 11 bases in between.

In this sample, this clone turned up a few times. The chain is built from TRBV7-2 and TRBJ2-1, with unresolved D. The length of the CDR3 is 13 residues. Germline CDR1 SGHTA, CDR2 FQGNSA. The V end was cut by 5 bases, the J end by 6 bases, with 11 bases between. The CDR3 region is CASSLGFVNEQFF. The DNA of the CDR3 is TGTGCCAGCAGCCTCGGCTTTGTCAATGAGCAGTTCTTC.

This clone was observed a handful of times. The gene calls are TRBV10-3 and TRBJ2-1, with D possibly being TRBD1 or TRBD2 (5 bases each). CDR1 is ENHRY, CDR2 SYGVKD, per germline. V was shortened by 8 bases and J by 0 bases, with 8 bases between the two germline ends. The CDR3 covers 13 residues. The CDR3 DNA sequence: TGTGCCATCGGGACCAGCTCCTACAATGAGCAGTTCTTC. Translated, it gives CAIGTSSYNEQFF.

This clone was detected a few times. The chain links TRBV29-1 to TRBJ2-3; D is unresolved. V gave up 3 bases and J gave up 6 bases, with 13 bases separating them. Per the germline V gene, CDR1 is SQVTM and CDR2 is ANQGSEA. The CDR3 covers 13 residues. The CDR3 coding sequence is TGCAGCGTTGATTTCAATATGGCGGATACGCAGTATTTT. Amino acid sequence: CSVDFNMADTQYF.

This clone was observed a handful of times. Other nucleotide sequences from this sample produce the same CDR3. The rearrangement links TRBV30 to TRBJ1-2; D is ambiguous. Germline V gives CDR1 GTSNPN, CDR2 SVGIG (reference sequence). There are 11 residues in the CDR3. Deletions cut 0 bases from V and 8 bases from J, with 7 bases between. CDR3 bases: TGTGCCTGGAGTGTCGGACCAGGCTACACCTTC. Translating it yields CAWSVGPGYTF.

This clone was seen a handful of times. Other DNA sequences in the sample encode the same CDR3. V gene TRBV7-6 combines with J gene TRBJ2-5; D is unresolved. Germline CDR1 reads SGHVS; CDR2 reads FNYEAQ. The CDR3 spans 12 residues. The germline V and J ends were trimmed by 3 bases and 5 bases, with 7 bases remaining between them. The CDR3 region has the DNA TGTGCCAGCAGCTTGGTTCAGGAGACCCAGTACTTC. It codes for CASSLVQETQYF.

Details on this clone: Other DNA sequences of this sample code for an identical CDR3. This chain uses TRBV9 with TRBJ2-1; the D gene is possibly TRBD1 (6 bases). Trimming took 0 bases from V and 3 from J, leaving 10 bases between them. The V gene's germline CDR1 is SGDLS and CDR2 YYNGEE. This CDR3 is 15 amino acids long. CDR3 nucleotides: TGTGCCAGCAGCGTAGGCAGGGGAAACTACAATGAGCAGTTCTTC. Translating gives CASSVGRGNYNEQFF.

The CDR3 DNA sequence: TGTGCCAGCAGGGAGGACAGGGGAGGGACTCAGCCCCAGCATTTT. Translating it yields CASREDRGGTQPQHF. V is TRBV2 and J is TRBJ1-5; 9 bases are shared with TRBD1. CDR1 and CDR2 (germline): SNHLY, FYNNEI. CDR3 length: 15 amino acids. The trim removed 6 bases at V and 6 bases at J, leaving 9 bases unmatched. Looking up the rest from reference TRBV2 and TRBJ1-5 gives the full variable domain: EPEVTQTPSHQVTQMGQEVILRCVPISNHLYFYWYRQILGQKVEFLVSFYNNEISEKSEIFDDQFSVERPDGSNFTLKIRSTKLEDSAMYFCASREDRGGTQPQHFGDGTRLSIL.

CDR3 in amino acids: CASDLAGGPNTQYF. The CDR3, as DNA: TGTGCCTCCGACCTGGCGGGAGGGCCTAATACGCAGTATTTT. The rearrangement links TRBV30 to TRBJ2-3, with 9 bases aligning to TRBD2. The J segment lost 7 bases and the V segment lost 7 bases, leaving 12 bases of the junction unmatched. This CDR3 spans 14 amino acids. Germline CDR1 GTSNPN, CDR2 SVGIG (reference sequence).

The chain combines TRBV29-1 with TRBJ2-1; D is undetermined. Germline V gene sequence: CDR1 SQVTM, CDR2 ANQGSEA. The CDR3 is made up of 14 amino acids. Trimming left V 4 bases short and J 0 bases short, with 10 bases between. CDR3 protein: CSVVGSSSYNEQFF. The DNA of the CDR3 is TGCAGCGTTGTAGGGTCAAGCTCCTACAATGAGCAGTTCTTC.

A few counts support this clone. The rearrangement joins TRBV30 to TRBJ2-2, with 9 positions matching TRBD1. The CDR3 contains 15 residues. The germline gives CDR1 GTSNPN, CDR2 SVGIG (reference sequence). V trimming: 0 bases; J trimming: 6 bases; junction bases outside the gene matches: 5. The CDR3 region is CAWSVVTGGAGELFF. DNA of the CDR3: TGTGCCTGGAGTGTTGTGACAGGGGGTGCCGGGGAGCTGTTTTTT.

J is TRBJ2-2 and V is TRBV18; tentative D call: TRBD1 (6 bases). Deletions cut 4 bases from V and 0 bases from J, with 12 bases between. This CDR3 has 16 amino acids. CDR1 is KGHSH, CDR2 LQKENI, per germline. Here the CDR3 reads CASSLTQGANTGELFF. The CDR3 coding sequence is TGTGCCAGCTCACTGACACAGGGCGCGAACACCGGGGAGCTGTTTTTT.

This clone was counted between two and nine times. The chain uses TRBV29-1 and TRBJ2-3; TRBD2 matches 8 bases. This CDR3 is built from 15 residues. Germline values: CDR1 SQVTM, CDR2 ANQGSEA. V was pared by 4 bases and J by 1 base, with 7 bases of the junction left unmatched. Here the CDR3 DNA reads TGCAGCGTTGTGGGCGGGAGGCTCCGCACAGATACGCAGTATTTT. It is translated as CSVVGGRLRTDTQYF.

This clone was seen a few times. V gene TRBV6-5 combines with J gene TRBJ2-7, with D perhaps matching TRBD1 (6 bases). With 1 base removed from V and 2 bases from J, the gap between germline ends came to 9 bases. Per germline, CDR1 MNHEY and CDR2 SVGAGI. The CDR3 has 14 amino acids. CDR3 loop: CASSYLDSTYEQYF. Written as DNA, the CDR3 is TGTGCCAGCAGTTACTTGGACAGCACCTACGAGCAGTACTTC.

This clone was seen a few times. The CDR3 here is CASSPPGVENIQYF. CDR3 nucleotides: TGTGCCAGCAGCCCGCCAGGGGTGGAAAACATTCAGTACTTC. The chain uses TRBV11-3 and TRBJ2-4, with D possibly being TRBD1 (6 bases). Per germline, CDR1 SGHNT and CDR2 YENEEA. The CDR3 loop spans 14 amino acids. V shed 5 bases and J shed 5 bases, with 13 bases lying between them.

This clone has just a few counts. The chain links TRBV7-9 to TRBJ2-5; D remains unclear. The CDR3 is 11 amino acids. Germline V lookup: CDR1 SEHNR, CDR2 FQNEAQ (reference sequence). The V and J ends lost 2 bases and 5 bases respectively, with 3 bases between them. CDR3 in DNA: TGTGCCAGCAGCTTAACGGAGACCCAGTACTTC. Its protein product is CASSLTETQYF.

In its sample, this clone was seen a few times. V is TRBV10-3 and J is TRBJ2-2; D not certain. Trimming shortened V by 0 bases and J by 6 bases, and 17 bases separated the two germline ends. The V gene's germline CDR1 is ENHRY and CDR2 SYGVKD. The CDR3 runs 17 residues. CDR3 sequence (DNA): TGTGCCATCAGTGAGTCGACGCGGCAGACCACCTCCGGGGAGCTGTTTTTT. This sequence encodes CAISESTRQTTSGELFF.

The sample holds a few counts of this clone. This chain links TRBV30 with TRBJ2-1; 8 bases align to TRBD2. The V and J ends lost 6 bases and 5 bases, in that order; junction bases with no gene match: 9. Germline V gene data show CDR1 as GTSNPN and CDR2 as SVGIG (reference sequence). The CDR3 extends over 14 amino acids. The CDR3 sequence: CACQFTSGDNEQFF. CDR3 DNA: TGTGCCTGTCAGTTCACTAGCGGAGACAATGAGCAGTTCTTC.

This chain connects TRBV12-2 to TRBJ2-1; the table's D call TRBD2 went unverified against the DNA. TRBV12-2 is deemed a pseudogene. The CDR3 is made up of 14 amino acids. The CDR3 is CASRRAGGYNEQFF. CDR3 sequence (DNA): TGTGCAAGCCGCAGAGCGGGAGGGTACAATGAGCAGTTCTTC.

This clone has more than one count but fewer than ten. The chain is built from TRBV4-1 and TRBJ2-7, with 10 bases fitting TRBD2. Trimming cost V 4 bases and J 0 bases; bases outside gene matches: 6. CDR3 length equals 16 residues. Germline CDR1 MGHRA, CDR2 YSYEKL. CDR3 in DNA: TGCGCCAGCAGCCCAATCCCTAGCGGGAGCTCCTACGAGCAGTACTTC. Its translation is CASSPIPSGSSYEQYF.

This clone was counted between two and nine times. This sample also contains other DNA sequences that code for the same CDR3. V usage is TRBV30 and J usage is TRBJ2-7; D remains ambiguous. Germline loops: CDR1 GTSNPN, CDR2 SVGIG (reference sequence). V lost 0 bases, J lost 1 base, and 10 bases lay in between. The CDR3 sequence is 14 residues long. The CDR3 sequence: CAWSVRRQSYEQYF. The CDR3 DNA reads as TGTGCCTGGAGTGTACGCCGGCAATCCTACGAGCAGTACTTC. Looking up the rest from reference TRBV30 and TRBJ2-7 gives the full variable domain: SQTIHQWPATLVQPVGSPLSLECTVEGTSNPNLYWYRQAAGRGLQLLFYSVGIGQISSEVPQNLSASRPQDRQFILSSKKLLLSDSGFYLCAWSVRRQSYEQYFGPGTRLTVT.

This clone was seen a few times. The chain links TRBV4-3 to TRBJ2-2, with D perhaps matching TRBD1 or TRBD2 (6 bases each). Trimming stripped 4 bases from V and 2 bases from J, with 11 bases between. Germline V lookup: CDR1 LGHNA, CDR2 YSLEER. The CDR3 covers 15 residues. The CDR3 DNA follows: TGCGCCAGCAGCCGCGGGACATTCAACACCGGGGAGCTGTTTTTT. This gives the protein CASSRGTFNTGELFF.

The gene calls are TRBV28 and TRBJ2-6; maybe TRBD1 (5 bases). Looked up from germline, CDR1 is MDHEN and CDR2 is SYDVKM. V lost 10 bases, J lost 4 bases, and 14 bases lay in between. This CDR3 is built from 14 residues. The CDR3 here is CAIGRGSGANVLTF. CDR3 bases: TGTGCCATCGGAAGGGGTTCCGGGGCCAACGTCCTGACTTTC.

This clone was counted only a few times. The chain couples TRBV28 to TRBJ2-7; 8 nucleotides line up with TRBD1. V lost 3 bases, J lost 6 bases, and 10 bases stayed unmatched. Germline V gives CDR1 MDHEN, CDR2 SYDVKM. The CDR3 has 15 amino acids. In DNA, the CDR3 is TGTGCCAGCAGTTTGGGTCACAGGGGGATGGCCGAGCAGTACTTC. Its protein product is CASSLGHRGMAEQYF.